This T cell receptor (beta chain) was captured by sequencing in a study of cytomegalovirus exposure and HLA in healthy donors. CDR3 length equals 15 residues. Germline CDR1 reads SQVTM; CDR2 reads ANQGSEA. V was cut by 4 bases and J by 3 bases, with 18 bases left in between. Method: immunoSEQ multiplex PCR; TCRdb's copy keeps in-frame clones and lacks some. Found here are some 130,000 clones, around four fifths of them singletons; the top ten hold roughly 29%. The TCR originated in a man aged 25-45 years in good health and CMV-seropositive. The V and J genes are TRBV29-1 and TRBJ1-1; D possibly corresponds to TRBD1 (5 bases). What was sequenced was PBMCs. CDR3 bases: TGCAGCGTTGTAGGGAGGGGAGGTTATGACACTGAAGCTTTCTTT. As protein: CSVVGRGGYDTEAFF.